This passage covers 13 T cell receptor beta chains from one sample sequenced in a study of cytomegalovirus exposure and HLA in healthy donors (TCRdb year 2017). The library was prepared using the immunoSEQ multiplex PCR assay. For the multiplex PCR, a mixture combining 60 forward primers for TCR Vbeta segments and 13 reverse primers for TCR Jbeta segments was used. Held by TCRdb, this immuneACCESS table contains in-frame sequences only and omits some clones. Under half of the omission traces to an unresolved V gene where checked; the cause of the rest is unknown. Across this sample there are fewer than 130,000 clones, with roughly 84% seen only once. Together, the top ten hold 5% to 7.5% of the sample. The sequencing input was PBMCs. Receptors were obtained from a man in his thirties or forties in good health and CMV-seropositive.

The chain recombines TRBV5-1 with TRBJ2-7, with D possibly matching TRBD2 (5 bases). The CDR3 consists of 14 residues. Germline-derived CDR1 and CDR2 are SGHRS and YFSETQ. V was clipped by 4 bases and J by 1 base, with 12 bases between them. Here the CDR3 DNA reads TGCGCCAGCAGCCTCACTAGGGAGTCCTACGAGCAGTACTTC. This codes for CASSLTRESYEQYF.

The chain employs TRBV6-5 and TRBJ2-6, with D unclear. The germline V and J ends were trimmed by 2 bases and 5 bases, with 13 bases remaining between them. The CDR3 has 16 residues. CDR1 MNHEY and CDR2 SVGAGI come from the germline V gene. Here the CDR3 reads CASSYPQALRANVLTF. The CDR3 DNA follows: TGTGCCAGCAGTTACCCCCAGGCGTTAAGGGCCAACGTCCTGACTTTC.

The chain uses TRBV2 and TRBJ2-3, with 8 bases lining up with TRBD2. Trimming removed 6 bases from V and 3 bases from J; junction bases left unmatched: 5. The CDR3 runs to 14 residues. The germline CDR1 and CDR2 sequences are SNHLY and FYNNEI. CDR3 in DNA: TGTGCCAGCAGGGTAGCGGGGTTAACAGATACGCAGTATTTT. This translates into CASRVAGLTDTQYF. The full variable domain, in which reference TRBV2 and TRBJ2-3 provide the parts outside the CDR3, is EPEVTQTPSHQVTQMGQEVILRCVPISNHLYFYWYRQILGQKVEFLVSFYNNEISEKSEIFDDQFSVERPDGSNFTLKIRSTKLEDSAMYFCASRVAGLTDTQYFGPGTRLTVL.

This chain links TRBV7-9 with TRBJ2-7; D perhaps matches TRBD2 (6 bases). V was shortened by 6 bases and J by 5 bases, with 17 bases between the two germline ends. The length of the CDR3 is 14 residues. CDR1 is SEHNR and CDR2 is FQNEAQ in the germline V gene (reference sequence). CDR3 in amino acids: CASSNQEGGNEQYF. For the CDR3, the DNA is TGTGCCAGCAGTAACCAGGAGGGAGGCAACGAGCAGTACTTC.

The chain carries TRBV7-9 and TRBJ1-1, with 7 bases lining up with TRBD1. Germline CDR1 is SEHNR and CDR2 is FQNEAQ (reference sequence). The junction had 9 bases not matched to a gene; V was cut back by 5 bases and J by 3 bases. The CDR3 is 15 amino acids. CDR3 nucleotides: TGTGCCAGCAGCCCGACGACAGGGATTGACACTGAAGCTTTCTTT. It translates to CASSPTTGIDTEAFF.

The chain uses TRBV21-1 and TRBJ2-7; the D call of TRBD2 is as the table states it, not checked on the DNA. TRBV21-1 is shown as a pseudogene. This CDR3 contains 17 residues. CDR3 protein: CAGVGGVAGGPLHEQYF. The CDR3 DNA follows: TGTGCCGGTGTGGGGGGGGTAGCGGGGGGACCACTACACGAGCAGTACTTC.

The chain combines TRBV6-5 with TRBJ2-7, with 9 bases that match TRBD1. Germline assignment: CDR1 MNHEY and CDR2 SVGAGI. The CDR3 has 16 amino acids. J gave up 3 bases and V 0 bases, and 6 bases lay outside the gene matches. CDR3 in amino acids: CASSYSRDREGYEQYF. The DNA for the CDR3 is TGTGCCAGCAGTTACTCCCGGGACAGGGAGGGCTACGAGCAGTACTTC.

This chain connects TRBV19 to TRBJ2-7, with 8 bases fitting TRBD1. This CDR3 has 15 amino acids. With 7 bases clipped from V and 3 bases from J, the junction kept 11 bases outside the gene matches. Germline values: CDR1 LNHDA, CDR2 SQIVND (reference sequence). CDR3 DNA: TGTGCCAGTACTCCCGGACAGGGTGGAAACTACGAGCAGTACTTC. This translates into CASTPGQGGNYEQYF. The whole variable domain, filled in from reference TRBV19 and TRBJ2-7, reads DGGITQSPKYLFRKEGQNVTLSCEQNLNHDAMYWYRQDPGQGLRLIYYSQIVNDFQKGDIAEGYSVSREKKESFPLTVTSAQKNPTAFYLCASTPGQGGNYEQYFGPGTRLTVT.

V gene TRBV5-5 combines with J gene TRBJ2-3, with 8 positions matching TRBD2. The germline gives CDR1 SGHKS, CDR2 YYEKEE (reference sequence). V dropped 3 bases and J dropped 8; count of bases not matched to a gene: 8. The CDR3 contains 14 residues. The CDR3 sequence is CASSSPERGGTQYF. The CDR3 DNA follows: TGTGCCAGCAGCTCTCCCGAACGGGGGGGTACGCAGTATTTT.

The chain carries TRBV4-1 and TRBJ2-7, with 10 positions matching TRBD1. Unmatched junction bases numbered 5, after V lost 2 bases and J lost 1 base. Germline values: CDR1 MGHRA, CDR2 YSYEKL. This CDR3 has 16 residues. The CDR3 nucleotides are TGCGCCAGCAGCCAACTTTGGGACAGGGGTTCCTACGAGCAGTACTTC. It is translated as CASSQLWDRGSYEQYF.

The rearrangement uses TRBV7-3 and TRBJ2-1; 9 bases agree with TRBD1. The CDR3 sequence is 15 residues long. The J segment lost 6 bases and the V segment lost 4 bases, leaving 7 bases of the junction unmatched. Per germline, CDR1 SGHTA and CDR2 FQGTGA. Here the CDR3 reads CASSSTGGGLNEQFF. CDR3 DNA: TGTGCCAGCAGCTCTACAGGGGGCGGTCTCAATGAGCAGTTCTTC.

The rearrangement uses TRBV7-2 and TRBJ2-7; 8 bases agree with TRBD1. The V gene's germline CDR1 is SGHTA and CDR2 FQGNSA. V lost 1 base, J lost 2 bases, and 4 bases stayed unmatched. This CDR3 region has 15 residues. This chain's CDR3 is CASSLVGTGPYEQYF. The CDR3 nucleotides are TGTGCCAGCAGCTTAGTTGGGACAGGCCCCTACGAGCAGTACTTC.

This clone was detected a few times. The chain uses TRBV10-3 and TRBJ1-5; TRBD1 matches at 7 bases. Germline V gene sequence: CDR1 ENHRY, CDR2 SYGVKD. The CDR3 has 15 residues. V gave up 6 bases and J gave up 0 bases; unmatched junction bases: 5. The CDR3 is CAISLTGNSNQPQHF. CDR3 DNA: TGTGCCATCAGCTTGACAGGGAATAGCAATCAGCCCCAGCATTTT.